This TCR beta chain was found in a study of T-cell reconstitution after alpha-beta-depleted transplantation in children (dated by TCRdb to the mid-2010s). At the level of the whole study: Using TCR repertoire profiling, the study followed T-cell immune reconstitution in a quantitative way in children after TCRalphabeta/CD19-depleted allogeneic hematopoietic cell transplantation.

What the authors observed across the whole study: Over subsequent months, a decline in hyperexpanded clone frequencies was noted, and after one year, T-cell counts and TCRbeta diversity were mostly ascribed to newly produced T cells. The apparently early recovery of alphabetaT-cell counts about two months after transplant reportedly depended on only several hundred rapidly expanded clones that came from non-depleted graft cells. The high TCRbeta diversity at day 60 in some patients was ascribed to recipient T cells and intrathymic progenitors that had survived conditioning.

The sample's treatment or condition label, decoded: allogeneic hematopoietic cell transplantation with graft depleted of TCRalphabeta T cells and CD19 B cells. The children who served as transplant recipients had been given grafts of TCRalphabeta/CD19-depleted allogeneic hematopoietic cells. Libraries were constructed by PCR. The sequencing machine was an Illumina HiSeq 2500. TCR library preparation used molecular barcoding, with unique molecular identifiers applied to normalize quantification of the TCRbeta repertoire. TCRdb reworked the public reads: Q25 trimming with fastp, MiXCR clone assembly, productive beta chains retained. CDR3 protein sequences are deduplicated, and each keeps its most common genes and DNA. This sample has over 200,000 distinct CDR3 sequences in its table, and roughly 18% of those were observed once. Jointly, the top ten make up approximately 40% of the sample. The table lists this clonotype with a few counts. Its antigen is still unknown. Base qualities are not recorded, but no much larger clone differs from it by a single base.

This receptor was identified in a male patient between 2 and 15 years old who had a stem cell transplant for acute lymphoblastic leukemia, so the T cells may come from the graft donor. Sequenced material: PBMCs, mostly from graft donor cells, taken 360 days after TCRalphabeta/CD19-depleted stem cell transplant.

The CDR3 region reads CASREGGSYEQYF. The sequence in DNA is TGTGCCAGCAGAGAGGGGGGTTCCTACGAGCAGTACTTC. The V and J genes are TRBV13 and TRBJ2-7, with the D call perhaps TRBD1 or TRBD2, as 6 bases match in each case. The trim is 6 bases for V and 1 base for J, with a gap of 10 bases between the germline ends. Taken from cysteine to phenylalanine, the CDR3 has 13 residues. Only the CDR3 region is kept as DNA, spanning 39 bases read in frame from base 1. Reading the germline V gene (reference sequence) gives CDR1 PRHDT and CDR2 FYEKMQ.